The 21 T cell receptor beta chains presented below share a single source sample, sequenced in a study of regulatory T cells in long-lasting Graves disease (dated by TCRdb to the early 2020s). Library generation was performed with multiplex PCR. The sequencer listed for this sample is Illumina HiSeq 4000. To build TCR beta libraries, CDR3 regions were amplified by Arm-PCR using iRepertoire HTBI primers. TCRdb reprocessing: public reads trimmed at Q25 with fastp, clones called with MiXCR, in-frame beta chains kept. Every CDR3 protein is listed once, alongside the most common genes and DNA of its rows. This sample comprises 500,000 to 700,000 distinct CDR3 sequences, 25% to 30% of them detected only once. 42% of the sample comes from the top ten. In the paper's terms, the time point label means: persistent/refractory GD, antithyroid drugs over 5 years with positive TRAb. For both TCR sequencing and RNA sequencing, RNA was extracted from PBMCs using TRIzol.

The sequenced sample was peripheral blood mononuclear cells (PBMCs), obtained when the disease was refractory, from a patient treated with antithyroid drugs. The receptors come from a female donor with Graves disease.

This clonotype was picked up a small number of times. The genes are TRBV5-1 and TRBJ2-7; 14 bases map to TRBD2. Looked up from germline, CDR1 is SGHRS and CDR2 is YFSETQ. V was pared by 4 bases and J by 1 base, with 4 bases of the junction left unmatched. The CDR3 extends over 16 amino acids. Written as DNA, the CDR3 is TGCGCCAGCAGCGTTGGGACTAGCGGGAGATCCTACGAGCAGTACTTC. Residues: CASSVGTSGRSYEQYF.

This clonotype was picked up one time. The chain carries TRBV3-1 and TRBJ2-7; 7 bases agree with TRBD2. CDR1 and CDR2 (germline): LGHDT, YNNKEL (reference sequence). V was pared by 0 bases and J by 0 bases, with 8 bases of the junction left unmatched. CDR3 length equals 17 residues. CDR3 amino acids: CASSQESVAGASYEQYF. Written as DNA, the CDR3 is TGTGCCAGCAGCCAAGAGAGCGTAGCGGGCGCCTCCTACGAGCAGTACTTC.

The chain uses TRBV30 and TRBJ1-2, with 9 bases fitting TRBD1. Trimming took 0 bases from V and 8 from J; bases not matched to a gene: 4. Germline V gives CDR1 GTSNPN, CDR2 SVGIG (reference sequence). The CDR3 totals 13 residues. The CDR3 here is CAWSVQGAQGYTF. In nucleotides, the CDR3 is TGTGCCTGGAGTGTACAGGGGGCGCAAGGCTACACCTTC.

This clonotype was seen repeatedly, ten times or more. V usage is TRBV28 and J usage is TRBJ1-1, with D perhaps matching TRBD1 (6 bases). CDR3 length: 15 residues. Per germline, CDR1 MDHEN and CDR2 SYDVKM. Trimming removed 4 bases at V and 0 bases at J, with 12 bases between. The CDR3 bases are TGTGCCAGCAGTTCTCAGGGGTCCATGAACACTGAAGCTTTCTTT. Translated, it gives CASSSQGSMNTEAFF.

The chain joins TRBV6-1 to TRBJ1-5; D possibly corresponds to TRBD1 (5 bases). Between the trimmed V and J ends, which lost 7 bases and 6 bases, there was a span of 16 bases. The V gene's germline CDR1 is MNHNS and CDR2 SASEGT. This CDR3 is 14 amino acids long. This CDR3 reads CASKWEGPSQPQHF. CDR3 in DNA: TGTGCCAGCAAATGGGAGGGACCCAGTCAGCCCCAGCATTTT.

In its sample, this clonotype was seen a few times. V usage is TRBV30 and J usage is TRBJ2-7, with 7 bases aligning to TRBD2. J was trimmed by 5 bases and V by 5 bases; bases with no gene match: 15. The CDR3 length is 15 residues. Germline V gene sequence: CDR1 GTSNPN, CDR2 SVGIG (reference sequence). The CDR3 nucleotides read TGTGCCTGGTCCCGAGGGGCGGGAGTGGAGGACGAGCAGTACTTC. Protein: CAWSRGAGVEDEQYF. Full variable domain (remainder filled in from reference TRBV30 and TRBJ2-7): SQTIHQWPATLVQPVGSPLSLECTVEGTSNPNLYWYRQAAGRGLQLLFYSVGIGQISSEVPQNLSASRPQDRQFILSSKKLLLSDSGFYLCAWSRGAGVEDEQYFGPGTRLTVT.

This clonotype was detected only once. The chain carries TRBV2 and TRBJ1-1; D is undetermined. The length of the CDR3 is 12 residues. V was clipped by 8 bases and J by 4 bases, with 11 bases between them. Germline V gene data show CDR1 as SNHLY and CDR2 as FYNNEI. CDR3: CASRLGFTEAFF. The CDR3 region has the DNA TGTGCCAGCCGTCTGGGGTTCACTGAAGCTTTCTTT.

Comments on this clonotype: With a much larger clone just one base away, this may be a read error. V gene TRBV11-2 combines with J gene TRBJ2-5; D unclear. The germline CDR1 and CDR2 sequences are SGHAT and FQNNGV. The CDR3 is 13 amino acids. This CDR3 is CASSPLIQENQYF. The DNA of the CDR3 is TGTGCCAGCAGCCCCCTTATCCAAGAGAACCAGTACTTC.

This clonotype was observed a few times. The chain uses TRBV12-3 or TRBV12-4 and TRBJ1-1; possible D gene TRBD1, 5 bases. Trimming cost V 5 bases and J 0 bases, with 13 bases left between them. The CDR3 is 15 residues long. The CDR3 DNA reads as TGTGCCAGCAGTCTGGACATATACTTGAACACTGAAGCTTTCTTT. The encoded protein is CASSLDIYLNTEAFF.

The chain recombines TRBV7-9 with TRBJ2-6; D unclear. This CDR3 is built from 17 residues. Deletions cut 2 bases from V and 1 base from J, with 12 bases between. In germline, CDR1 is SEHNR, CDR2 FQNEAQ (reference sequence). CDR3 in amino acids: CASSLRPQVSGANVLTF. CDR3 DNA sequence: TGTGCCAGCAGCTTAAGACCTCAGGTGTCTGGGGCCAACGTCCTGACTTTC.

This clonotype was recorded many times. This chain uses TRBV6-2 or TRBV6-3 with TRBJ1-6; D is possibly TRBD1 (6 bases). Per the germline V gene, CDR1 is MNHEY and CDR2 is SVGEGT. The CDR3 totals 16 residues. V lost 8 bases to trimming and J lost 9 bases, with 23 bases between them. CDR3 protein: CASLTRGQSSSSPLHF. For the CDR3, the DNA is TGTGCCAGCCTTACCCGTGGACAGTCTTCTTCTTCACCCCTCCACTTT.

This clonotype was detected a few times. This chain connects TRBV20-1 to TRBJ1-6; tentative D call: TRBD1 (5 bases). V was trimmed by 3 bases and J by 11 bases, leaving 14 bases between them. The CDR3 extends over 13 amino acids. Germline V lookup: CDR1 DFQATT, CDR2 SNEGSKA (reference sequence). This CDR3 is CSARQGPLAPLHF. Written as DNA, the CDR3 is TGCAGTGCTAGGCAGGGCCCCTTGGCACCCCTCCACTTT.

V and J are TRBV6-2 or TRBV6-3 and TRBJ2-5, with D hard to call. The V gene's germline CDR1 is MNHEY and CDR2 SVGEGT. The V gene lost 1 base and the J gene lost 0 bases, with 3 bases spanning the gap. The CDR3 contains 13 residues. This CDR3 reads CASSYYNQETQYF. DNA for the CDR3: TGTGCCAGCAGTTACTACAACCAAGAGACCCAGTACTTC.

This clonotype was recorded at least ten times. This sequence joins TRBV6-1 and TRBJ1-1; the D gene is possibly TRBD1 (6 bases). The CDR3 is 15 amino acids. CDR1 and CDR2 from the germline V gene are MNHNS and SASEGT. The V gene lost 1 base and the J gene lost 1 base, with 10 bases spanning the gap. The chain's CDR3 is CASSEDRAGNTEAFF. The CDR3 DNA is TGTGCCAGCAGTGAAGACAGGGCGGGGAACACTGAAGCTTTCTTT.

The V call is TRBV9, the J call TRBJ2-7, with 8 bases identical to TRBD1. Trimming cost V 3 bases and J 3 bases; bases outside gene matches: 8. Per germline, CDR1 SGDLS and CDR2 YYNGEE. CDR3 length equals 15 residues. CDR3 loop: CASSEGTGVLYEQYF. The CDR3 DNA reads as TGTGCCAGCAGCGAGGGGACAGGAGTTCTCTACGAGCAGTACTTC.

The rearrangement uses TRBV6-2 or TRBV6-3 and TRBJ2-7, with D uncertain. CDR3 length: 13 residues. Trimming removed 0 bases at V and 1 base at J, with 4 bases between. Germline V lookup: CDR1 MNHEY, CDR2 SVGEGT. CDR3 amino acids: CASSYSISYEQYF. The CDR3 region has the DNA TGTGCCAGCAGTTACTCTATTTCCTACGAGCAGTACTTC.

This clonotype has more than one count but fewer than ten. The chain links TRBV29-1 to TRBJ1-4; D call uncertain. The germline gives CDR1 SQVTM, CDR2 ANQGSEA. Between the trimmed V and J ends, which lost 4 bases and 2 bases, there was a span of 17 bases. The CDR3 consists of 16 residues. The CDR3 region is CSVVVSRWNTNEKLFF. As DNA, the CDR3 is TGCAGCGTTGTTGTCAGCCGTTGGAATACTAATGAAAAACTGTTTTTT.

Regarding this clonotype: This sequence may be a read error, since a much larger clone differs from it by one base. The chain joins TRBV6-1 to TRBJ2-5, with 15 positions matching TRBD2. The CDR3 runs 18 residues. In germline, CDR1 is MNHNS, CDR2 SASEGT. V lost 8 bases to trimming and J lost 5 bases; unmatched junction nucleotides: 15. The CDR3 protein is CASGTKPGLAGGGETQYF. In DNA, the CDR3 is TGTGCCAGCGGTACTAAGCCGGGACTAGCGGGAGGAGGGGAGACCCAGTACTTC.

For the CDR3, the DNA is TGTGCCATCAGCCGGGACAGGGGAAATCAGCCCCAGCATTTT. It encodes CAISRDRGNQPQHF. The chain links TRBV10-3 to TRBJ1-5; 10 bases agree with TRBD1. CDR1 is ENHRY, CDR2 SYGVKD, per germline. Unmatched junction bases numbered 3, after V lost 6 bases and J lost 4 bases. The CDR3 is 14 amino acids.

This rearrangement joins TRBV20-1 to TRBJ1-5; D unclear. CDR1 and CDR2 from the germline V gene are DFQATT and SNEGSKA (reference sequence). The CDR3 covers 13 residues. V lost 7 bases and J lost 1, with 11 bases in between. In DNA form, the CDR3 reads TGCAGTGTGGAGGAACGAAGCAATCAGCCCCAGCATTTT. Translation: CSVEERSNQPQHF.

This clonotype was seen repeatedly, ten times or more. The rearrangement joins TRBV2 to TRBJ1-2; D gene ambiguous. V shed 8 bases and J shed 4 bases, with 14 bases lying between them. In germline, CDR1 is SNHLY, CDR2 FYNNEI. The CDR3 is 13 residues long. DNA for the CDR3: TGTGCCAGCGACTCCGGACTAAGCTATGGCTACACCTTC. This sequence encodes CASDSGLSYGYTF.